These 8 T cell receptor beta chains came from one sample sequenced in a study of beta chain features in type 1 diabetes. What was sequenced were expressed TCRB transcripts, since all of the isolated RNA had been reverse transcribed. TCRdb's table, derived via immunoSEQ multiplex PCR, lists solely in-frame clones and lacks some. The sample lists hundreds of thousands of clones; less than 20% were seen once. The sample was naive CD4+ T cells from blood. Receptors were obtained from a man aged 18 to 29 in good health.

This clone was detected only a few times. The chain couples TRBV9 to TRBJ2-5, with a tentative D call TRBD2 (6 bases). Trimming removed 3 bases from V and 1 base from J, with 22 bases in between. Germline V gene data show CDR1 as SGDLS and CDR2 as YYNGEE. This CDR3 region has 18 residues. The CDR3 protein is CASSARSGSLAPQETQYF. The CDR3 nucleotides read TGTGCCAGCAGCGCAAGAAGCGGGTCCCTGGCCCCCCAAGAGACCCAGTACTTC. Full variable domain (rest looked up from reference TRBV9 and TRBJ2-5): DSGVTQTPKHLITATGQRVTLRCSPRSGDLSVYWYQQSLDQGLQFLIQYYNGEERAKGNILERFSAQQFPDLHSELNLSSLELGDSALYFCASSARSGSLAPQETQYFGPGTRLLVL.

The V gene is TRBV27, the J gene TRBJ2-6; 8 nucleotides line up with TRBD1. The CDR3 covers 20 residues. The V segment lost 5 bases and the J segment 0 bases; nucleotides outside the gene matches: 15. Germline CDR1 reads MNHEY; CDR2 reads SMNVEV (reference sequence). CDR3 region: CASSLLSRDRNNSGANVLTF. The CDR3, as DNA: TGTGCCAGCAGTCTTCTCAGCCGGGACAGGAATAACTCTGGGGCCAACGTCCTGACTTTC.

J is TRBJ1-6 and V is TRBV4-3; D is ambiguous. Trimming shortened V by 2 bases and J by 6 bases, and 8 bases separated the two germline ends. Per the germline V gene, CDR1 is LGHNA and CDR2 is YSLEER. The CDR3 is 14 amino acids. DNA of the CDR3: TGCGCCAGCAGCCAATGGGTCCCTAATTCACCCCTCCACTTT. It yields the protein CASSQWVPNSPLHF.

This clone was detected a few times. The rearrangement joins TRBV28 to TRBJ1-1, with D possibly being TRBD1 (6 bases). The length of the CDR3 is 13 residues. Germline values: CDR1 MDHEN, CDR2 SYDVKM. Trimming left V 6 bases short and J 1 base short, with 9 bases between. The CDR3 nucleotides read TGTGCCAGCAGCCCAGGGGCGAACACTGAAGCTTTCTTT. Protein: CASSPGANTEAFF.

This chain connects TRBV6-6 to TRBJ1-4; no reliable D call. The length of the CDR3 is 15 residues. Germline CDR1 reads MNHNY; CDR2 reads SVGAGI (reference sequence). V was cut by 6 bases and J by 7 bases, with 18 bases left in between. In DNA form, the CDR3 reads TGTGCCAGCAGCCCCATCGGGGTGGGAGGTGAAAAACTGTTTTTT. This codes for CASSPIGVGGEKLFF.

The V and J genes are TRBV14 and TRBJ2-3; TRBD2 is a possible D gene (6 bases). Germline assignment: CDR1 SGHDN and CDR2 FVKESK. V lost 4 bases and J 0 bases, leaving 14 bases between the germline ends. CDR3 length: 16 amino acids. The CDR3, as DNA: TGTGCCAGCAGCCGACTGAGAGGGAGGAGCACAGATACGCAGTATTTT. Its translation is CASSRLRGRSTDTQYF.

J is TRBJ2-5 and V is TRBV5-6; D perhaps matches TRBD1 (6 bases). V lost 0 bases and J lost 0, with 12 bases in between. The V gene's germline CDR1 is SGHDT and CDR2 YYEEEE. The CDR3 extends over 16 amino acids. As DNA, the CDR3 is TGTGCCAGCAGCTTGGTACCTACAGGGTACCAAGAGACCCAGTACTTC. It encodes CASSLVPTGYQETQYF. The full variable domain, in which reference TRBV5-6 and TRBJ2-5 provide the parts outside the CDR3, is DAGVTQSPTHLIKTRGQQVTLRCSPKSGHDTVSWYQQALGQGPQFIFQYYEEEERQRGNFPDRFSGHQFPNYSSELNVNALLLGDSALYLCASSLVPTGYQETQYFGPGTRLLVL.

This clone appeared a few times. The chain has TRBV5-4 and TRBJ2-7, with 10 bases fitting TRBD2. With V trimmed by 4 bases and J by 2 bases, 6 bases remained unmatched. The germline V gene encodes CDR1 SGHNT and CDR2 YYREEE (reference sequence). The CDR3 extends over 15 amino acids. Here the CDR3 reads CASSPSGRAAYEQYF. CDR3 in DNA: TGTGCCAGCAGCCCAAGCGGGAGGGCAGCCTACGAGCAGTACTTC.